This T cell receptor (beta chain) stems from a study of blood T cell repertoires in COVID-19 (TCRdb year 2020). Turning to the overall study: Collaborator samples came from the United States, Italy and Spain and covered acute and convalescent phases of COVID-19. The prospective study material was composed of cDNA or gDNA derived from T cells, B-cell-depleted T cells, or PBMCs. A freely available public database, intended as a resource for researchers studying the immune response to SARS-CoV-2, is where the repertoires were released. Nearly every sample came with metadata listing a de-identified subject ID, COVID-19 status, age in years and sex. Subjects who had been exposed to COVID-19, were actively infected with it, or had recovered from it provided the deeply sampled blood TCRbeta repertoires that made up the dataset. Where available, HLA class I and class II types were taken from metadata supplied by the sample provider and were not determined by assay-based typing. Samples came from the ongoing ImmuneRACE study (first 160 participants) plus 1,254 subjects from 6 global collaborators. Overall study results and their limits: The amount of clinical and demographic metadata varied by source and participant and was provided uncurated.

The immunoSEQ Assay, a bias-controlled multiplex PCR, was used to amplify TCRbeta CDR3 regions from genomic DNA. On the authors' methods: The number of nucleated cells in each sample was estimated from the amplification of reference gene primers within the assay. To quantify the absolute abundance of each unique TCRbeta CDR3 rearrangement, sequence reads were collapsed and filtered. Productive Simpson clonality was computed per sample as the square root of Simpson's diversity index over productive rearrangements. TCRdb re-hosts the immuneACCESS table, in-frame sequences only. Its copies lack some clones; in the studies checked, an unresolved V gene accounts for under half of them, and the cause for the rest is not known. V and J calls and clone size are given by that table; D and trimming were obtained from the DNA. The sample contains around 400,000 clones, 85% to 90% of them found a single time. 1.5% to 2% of the sample comes from the top ten.

Participants in the prospective study were enrolled through a virtual design, were aged 18 to 89 years, and lived in fewer than 30 United States geographic areas. In the prospective study, participants were assigned to cohorts based on the clinical history participants reported in a screening survey and a study questionnaire. Recovered participants in ImmuneRACE Cohort 3 were defined as having two consecutive negative NP/OP PCR tests, clearance from a healthcare professional, or resolution of symptoms. In the prospective study, mobile phlebotomists collected whole blood, serum and a nasopharyngeal or oropharyngeal swab from each participant. Prospective study participants could optionally give additional blood draws and questionnaires over an approximately 2-month period. Before DNA extraction, prospective study blood samples were shipped either frozen or at room temperature. With regard to this clone: The target of this receptor is not known. Base qualities are not provided; no much larger clone lies one nucleotide away.

Including the terminal cysteine and phenylalanine, the CDR3 comprises 13 residues. Only the CDR3 portion is preserved as DNA: 39 bases, with reading frame beginning at the first base. The germline V gene supplies CDR1 SGHNT and CDR2 YENEEA. V gives up 5 bases and J gives up 6 bases, and the segment between their germline ends measures 11 bases. The chain is encoded by TRBV11-3 joined to TRBJ2-1, with an unclear D gene assignment. The sequence came from a woman aged 25 to 39 who had recovered from COVID-19. Material: PBMCs or T cells enriched from blood (not recorded which). The nucleotides are TGTGCCAGCAGCCCAAACCCAGGCAATGAGCAGTTCTTC. This is translated as CASSPNPGNEQFF. Outside the CDR3, residues come from the reference TRBV11-3 and TRBJ2-1 proteins, so the full variable domain is: EAGVVQSPRYKIIEKKQPVAFWCNPISGHNTLYWYLQNLGQGPELLIRYENEEAVDDSQLPKDRFSAERLKGVDSTLKIQPAELGDSAVYLCASSPNPGNEQFFGPGTRLTVL.